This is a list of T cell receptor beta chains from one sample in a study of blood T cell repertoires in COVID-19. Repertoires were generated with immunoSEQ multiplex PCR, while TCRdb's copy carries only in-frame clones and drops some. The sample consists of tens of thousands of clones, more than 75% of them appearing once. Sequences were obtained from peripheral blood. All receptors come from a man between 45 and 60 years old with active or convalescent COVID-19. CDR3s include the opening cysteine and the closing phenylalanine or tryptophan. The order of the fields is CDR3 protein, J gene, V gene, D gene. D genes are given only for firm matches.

CDR3aa: CASSPGQGESYGYTF
j_gene: TRBJ1-2
v_gene: TRBV18
d_gene: TRBD1

CDR3aa: CASSLGTAPNSPLHF
j_gene: TRBJ1-6
v_gene: TRBV28
d_gene: TRBD1

CDR3aa: CATSGGGITEAFF
j_gene: TRBJ1-1
v_gene: TRBV15
d_gene: -

CDR3aa: CATAIRGNQPQHF
j_gene: TRBJ1-5
v_gene: TRBV6-5
d_gene: -

CDR3aa: CASSFPTGGGNTEAFF
j_gene: TRBJ1-1
v_gene: TRBV28
d_gene: TRBD1

CDR3aa: CASSLGASDFYEQYF
j_gene: TRBJ2-7
v_gene: TRBV7-2
d_gene: -

CDR3aa: CASSIAQGGSPLHF
j_gene: TRBJ1-6
v_gene: TRBV19
d_gene: -

CDR3aa: CASRISGGNTDTQYF
j_gene: TRBJ2-3
v_gene: TRBV28
d_gene: TRBD2

CDR3aa: CASSFVGRGNEQFF
j_gene: TRBJ2-1
v_gene: TRBV7-2
d_gene: -

CDR3aa: CASSLRTGVDSPLHF
j_gene: TRBJ1-6
v_gene: TRBV5-1
d_gene: TRBD1

CDR3aa: CASSLLTGVQYF
j_gene: TRBJ2-7
v_gene: TRBV7-8
d_gene: TRBD1

CDR3aa: CASKSSQGRHSPLHF
j_gene: TRBJ1-6
v_gene: TRBV27
d_gene: -

CDR3aa: CASSSPPDVQPQHF
j_gene: TRBJ1-5
v_gene: TRBV28
d_gene: -

CDR3aa: CASSEGTGVEKLFF
j_gene: TRBJ1-4
v_gene: TRBV2
d_gene: TRBD1

CDR3aa: CSVVYSLMDTQYF
j_gene: TRBJ2-3
v_gene: TRBV29-1
d_gene: -

CDR3aa: CASSLGPRLAGADTQYF
j_gene: TRBJ2-3
v_gene: TRBV7-2
d_gene: TRBD2

CDR3aa: CASSLFQGAYNEQFF
j_gene: TRBJ2-1
v_gene: TRBV28
d_gene: -

CDR3aa: CASSLQGAGNSPLHF
j_gene: TRBJ1-6
v_gene: TRBV5-1
d_gene: TRBD1

CDR3aa: CATRGAGAHQSEYF
j_gene: TRBJ2-3
v_gene: TRBV6-5
d_gene: -

CDR3aa: CSVVSGSSYSGANVLTF
j_gene: TRBJ2-6
v_gene: TRBV29-1
d_gene: -

CDR3aa: CASSLRLAETQYF
j_gene: TRBJ2-5
v_gene: TRBV28
d_gene: -

CDR3aa: CASSLRQVNLYGYTF
j_gene: TRBJ1-2
v_gene: TRBV28
d_gene: -

CDR3aa: CASSKDRFYGYTF
j_gene: TRBJ1-2
v_gene: TRBV19
d_gene: TRBD1

CDR3aa: CASSYGYRGEGNTIYF
j_gene: TRBJ1-3
v_gene: TRBV6-5
d_gene: TRBD1

CDR3aa: CASSPASSSTDTQYF
j_gene: TRBJ2-3
v_gene: TRBV18
d_gene: -

CDR3aa: CASSLGGMETQYF
j_gene: TRBJ2-5
v_gene: TRBV5-1
d_gene: -

CDR3aa: CASSETGQLSGYTF
j_gene: TRBJ1-2
v_gene: TRBV6-1
d_gene: TRBD1

CDR3aa: CASSAGQNYGYTF
j_gene: TRBJ1-2
v_gene: TRBV2
d_gene: -

CDR3aa: CASSDRQSSGNTIYF
j_gene: TRBJ1-3
v_gene: TRBV25-1
d_gene: -